A single sample is the source of the 2 T cell receptor beta chains below, sequenced in a study of blood T cell repertoires in COVID-19. Some clones are missing from TCRdb's copy, which holds only in-frame ones; the method was immunoSEQ multiplex PCR. The sample lists roughly 80,000 clones, about 92% occurring once. Source material: peripheral blood. The source of these receptors is an elderly woman with active or convalescent COVID-19.

The chain uses TRBV7-2 and TRBJ2-5; 9 nucleotides align to TRBD2. With 1 base clipped from V and 6 bases from J, the junction kept 9 bases outside the gene matches. Germline CDR1 and CDR2: SGHTA and FQGNSA. The CDR3 spans 16 residues. CDR3 DNA: TGTGCCAGCAGCTTAGGTGGCGGGGGGGCATCGAAGACCCAGTACTTC. Protein: CASSLGGGGASKTQYF.

V is TRBV30 and J is TRBJ1-5; D is uncertain. V lost 2 bases and J 1 base, leaving 9 bases between the germline ends. Germline CDR1 reads GTSNPN; CDR2 reads SVGIG (reference sequence). The CDR3 runs to 14 residues. DNA of the CDR3: TGTGCCTGGAGTAGTCGGCGGAGCAATCAGCCCCAGCATTTT. Protein sequence: CAWSSRRSNQPQHF. The full variable domain, its missing parts supplied by reference TRBV30 and TRBJ1-5, is SQTIHQWPATLVQPVGSPLSLECTVEGTSNPNLYWYRQAAGRGLQLLFYSVGIGQISSEVPQNLSASRPQDRQFILSSKKLLLSDSGFYLCAWSSRRSNQPQHFGDGTRLSIL.